This TCR beta chain emerged from a study of blood T cell repertoires in COVID-19. Background on the study: Sites in the United States, Italy and Spain provided acute and convalescent COVID-19 samples. PBMCs, B-cell-depleted T cells, or T cells provided the cDNA or gDNA that made up the material.

The CDR3 runs 14 residues. CDR1 and CDR2 from the germline V gene are SGHTA and FQGNSA. The V and J ends lost 5 bases and 2 bases respectively, with 11 bases between them. Authors' processing steps: Amplification of reference gene primers provided the estimated nucleated cell counts. Repertoires were generated with immunoSEQ multiplex PCR, while TCRdb's copy carries only in-frame clones and drops some. V, J and clone size are taken as reported in that table, and D and trimming were inferred from the DNA itself. The sample holds 250,000 to 350,000 clones; more than 85% are singletons and the top ten take roughly 0.8%.

The sequenced sample was peripheral blood. The J gene is TRBJ2-3, the V gene TRBV7-2, with D possibly being TRBD1 (5 bases). The TCR originated in a man aged 25-45 years with acute or convalescent COVID-19. CDR3: CASSVRAFTDTQYF. CDR3 bases: TGTGCCAGCAGCGTCAGGGCTTTCACAGATACGCAGTATTTT. Drawing the rest from reference TRBV7-2 and TRBJ2-3, the complete variable domain is GAGVSQSPSNKVTEKGKDVELRCDPISGHTALYWYRQSLGQGLEFLIYFQGNSAPDKSGLPSDRFSAERTGGSVSTLTIQRTQQEDSAVYLCASSVRAFTDTQYFGPGTRLTVL.